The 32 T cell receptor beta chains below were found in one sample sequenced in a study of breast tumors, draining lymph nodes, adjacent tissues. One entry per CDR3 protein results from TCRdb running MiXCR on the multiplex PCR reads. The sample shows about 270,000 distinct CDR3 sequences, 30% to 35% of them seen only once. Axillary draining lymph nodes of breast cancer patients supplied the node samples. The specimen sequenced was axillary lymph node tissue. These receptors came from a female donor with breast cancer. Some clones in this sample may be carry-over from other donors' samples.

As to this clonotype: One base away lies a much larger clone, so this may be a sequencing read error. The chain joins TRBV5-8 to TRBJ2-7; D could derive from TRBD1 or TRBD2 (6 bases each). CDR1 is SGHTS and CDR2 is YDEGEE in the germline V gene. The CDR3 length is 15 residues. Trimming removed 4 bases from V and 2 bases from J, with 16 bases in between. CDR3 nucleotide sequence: TGTGCCAGCAGCCGAAGGGGGGCACTTGCCTACGAGCAGTACTTC. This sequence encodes CASSRRGALAYEQYF.

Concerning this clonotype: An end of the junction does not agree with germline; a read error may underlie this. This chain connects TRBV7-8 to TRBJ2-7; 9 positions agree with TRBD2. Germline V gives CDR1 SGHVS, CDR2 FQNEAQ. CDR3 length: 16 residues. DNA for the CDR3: TGTGCTAGCAGCTTAGGGAGCGGGAGGTGGGTGTACGAGCAGTACTTC. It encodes CASSLGSGRWVYEQYF.

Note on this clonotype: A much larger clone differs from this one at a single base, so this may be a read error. The CDR3 loop reads CSAREGAWGSTF. Written as DNA, the CDR3 is TGCAGTGCTAGAGAGGGGGCCTGGGGCTCCACCTTC. This chain uses TRBV20-1 with TRBJ1-2, with TRBD1 as a possible D gene (6 bases). This CDR3 contains 12 residues. CDR1 and CDR2 (germline): DFQATT, SNEGSKA (reference sequence).

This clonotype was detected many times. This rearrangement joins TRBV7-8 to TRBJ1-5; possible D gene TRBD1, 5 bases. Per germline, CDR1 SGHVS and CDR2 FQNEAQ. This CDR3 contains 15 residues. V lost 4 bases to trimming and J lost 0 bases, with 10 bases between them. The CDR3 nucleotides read TGTGCCAGCAGCTCCATTCAGGGTAGCAATCAGCCCCAGCATTTT. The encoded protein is CASSSIQGSNQPQHF.

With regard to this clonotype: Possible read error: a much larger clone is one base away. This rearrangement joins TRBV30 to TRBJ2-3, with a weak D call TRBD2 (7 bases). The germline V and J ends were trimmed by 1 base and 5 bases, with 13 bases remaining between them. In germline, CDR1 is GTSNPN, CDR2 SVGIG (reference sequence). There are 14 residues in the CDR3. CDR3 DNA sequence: TGTGCCTGGAGTGGGGGGGGCGCGGGAGATACGCAGTATTTT. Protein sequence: CAWSGGGAGDTQYF. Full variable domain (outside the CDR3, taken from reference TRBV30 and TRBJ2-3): SQTIHQWPATLVQPVGSPLSLECTVEGTSNPNLYWYRQAAGRGLQLLFYSVGIGQISSEVPQNLSASRPQDRQFILSSKKLLLSDSGFYLCAWSGGGAGDTQYFGPGTRLTVL.

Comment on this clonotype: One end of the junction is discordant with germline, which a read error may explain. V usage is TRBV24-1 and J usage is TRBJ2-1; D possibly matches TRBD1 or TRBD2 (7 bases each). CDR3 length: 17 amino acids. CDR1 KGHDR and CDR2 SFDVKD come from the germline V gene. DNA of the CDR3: TGCGCCACCAGTGATGCAAACAGGGGAGGGTCCTACAGTGAGCAGTTCTTC. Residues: CATSDANRGGSYSEQFF.

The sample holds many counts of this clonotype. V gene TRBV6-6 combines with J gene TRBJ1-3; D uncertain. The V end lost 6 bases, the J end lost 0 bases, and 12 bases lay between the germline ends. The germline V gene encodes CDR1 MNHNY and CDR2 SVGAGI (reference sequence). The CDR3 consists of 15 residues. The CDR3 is CASSPTADSGNTIYF. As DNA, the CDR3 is TGTGCCAGCAGCCCGACGGCAGACTCTGGAAACACCATATATTTT.

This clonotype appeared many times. The CDR3 nucleotides read TGTGCCGGTAAGCGGAGATACAATGAGCAGTTCTTC. It codes for CAGKRRYNEQFF. The rearrangement uses TRBV30 and TRBJ2-1; TRBD2 is a possible D gene (5 bases). Germline CDR1 is GTSNPN and CDR2 is SVGIG (reference sequence). This CDR3 comprises 12 residues. V was pared by 8 bases and J by 4 bases, with 12 bases between.

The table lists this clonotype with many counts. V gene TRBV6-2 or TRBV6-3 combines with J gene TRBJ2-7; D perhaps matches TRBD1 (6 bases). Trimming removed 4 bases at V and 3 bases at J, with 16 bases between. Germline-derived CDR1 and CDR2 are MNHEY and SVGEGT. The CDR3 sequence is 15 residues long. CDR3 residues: CASSLWGRGYYEQYF. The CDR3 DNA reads TGTGCCAGCAGTTTGTGGGGCAGGGGATACTACGAGCAGTACTTC.

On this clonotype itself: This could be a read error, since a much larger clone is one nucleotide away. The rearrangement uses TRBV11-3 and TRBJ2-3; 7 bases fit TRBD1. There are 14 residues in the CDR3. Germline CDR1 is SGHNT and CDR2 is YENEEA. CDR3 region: CASSPRQGSDTLYF. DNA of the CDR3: TGTGCCAGCAGCCCGAGACAGGGTTCAGATACGCTGTATTTT.

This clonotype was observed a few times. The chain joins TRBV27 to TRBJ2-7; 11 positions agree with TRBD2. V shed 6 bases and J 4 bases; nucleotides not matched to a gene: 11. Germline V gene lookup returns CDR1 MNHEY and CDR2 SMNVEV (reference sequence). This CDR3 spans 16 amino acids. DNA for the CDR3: TGTGCCAGCAGACCTCTTACTAGCGGGAGAGGTTACGAGCAGTACTTC. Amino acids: CASRPLTSGRGYEQYF.

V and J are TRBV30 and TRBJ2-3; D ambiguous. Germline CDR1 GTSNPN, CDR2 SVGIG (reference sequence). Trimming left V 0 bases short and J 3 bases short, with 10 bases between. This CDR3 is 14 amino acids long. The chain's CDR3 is CAWSVLRDTDTQYF. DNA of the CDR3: TGTGCCTGGAGTGTACTAAGGGATACAGATACGCAGTATTTT.

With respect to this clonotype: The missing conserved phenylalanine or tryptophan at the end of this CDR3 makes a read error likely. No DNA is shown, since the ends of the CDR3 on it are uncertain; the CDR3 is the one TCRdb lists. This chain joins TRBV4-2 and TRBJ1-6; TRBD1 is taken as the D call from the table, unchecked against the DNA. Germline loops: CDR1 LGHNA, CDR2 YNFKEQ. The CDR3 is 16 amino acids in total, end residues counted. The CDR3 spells CASSQGSGAANSPLHL.

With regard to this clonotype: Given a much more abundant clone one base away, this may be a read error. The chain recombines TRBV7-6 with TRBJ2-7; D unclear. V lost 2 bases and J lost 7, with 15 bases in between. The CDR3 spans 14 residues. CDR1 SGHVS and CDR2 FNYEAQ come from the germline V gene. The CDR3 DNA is TGTGCCAGCAGCTTACAGGCTCTTAATAATGAGCAGTACTTC. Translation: CASSLQALNNEQYF.

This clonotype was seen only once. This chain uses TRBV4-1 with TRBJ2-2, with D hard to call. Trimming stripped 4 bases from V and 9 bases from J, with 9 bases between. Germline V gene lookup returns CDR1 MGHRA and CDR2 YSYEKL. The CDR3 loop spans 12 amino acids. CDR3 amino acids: CASSPLTRELFF. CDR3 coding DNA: TGCGCCAGCAGCCCCTTAACGAGGGAGCTGTTTTTT.

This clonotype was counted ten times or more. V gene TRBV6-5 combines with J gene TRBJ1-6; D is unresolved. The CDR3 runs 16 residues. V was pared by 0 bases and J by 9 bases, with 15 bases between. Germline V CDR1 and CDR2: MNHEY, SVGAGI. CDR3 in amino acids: CASSYSRSSPSSPLHF. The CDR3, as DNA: TGTGCCAGCAGTTACTCGCGGTCTTCGCCCAGTTCACCCCTCCACTTT.

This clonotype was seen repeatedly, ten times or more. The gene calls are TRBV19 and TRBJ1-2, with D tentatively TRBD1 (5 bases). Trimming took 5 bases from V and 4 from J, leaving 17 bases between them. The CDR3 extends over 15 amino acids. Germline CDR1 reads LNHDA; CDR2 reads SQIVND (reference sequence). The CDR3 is CASSGDHQRFYGYTF. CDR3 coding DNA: TGTGCCAGTAGTGGGGACCACCAAAGGTTCTATGGCTACACCTTC.

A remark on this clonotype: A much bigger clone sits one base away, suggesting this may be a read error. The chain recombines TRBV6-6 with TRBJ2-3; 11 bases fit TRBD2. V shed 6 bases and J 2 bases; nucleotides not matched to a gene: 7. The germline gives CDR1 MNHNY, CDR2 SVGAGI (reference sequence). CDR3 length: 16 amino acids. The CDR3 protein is CASRPRLAGNTDTQYF. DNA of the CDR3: TGTGCCAGCAGGCCCAGACTAGCGGGAAACACAGATACGCAGTATTTT.

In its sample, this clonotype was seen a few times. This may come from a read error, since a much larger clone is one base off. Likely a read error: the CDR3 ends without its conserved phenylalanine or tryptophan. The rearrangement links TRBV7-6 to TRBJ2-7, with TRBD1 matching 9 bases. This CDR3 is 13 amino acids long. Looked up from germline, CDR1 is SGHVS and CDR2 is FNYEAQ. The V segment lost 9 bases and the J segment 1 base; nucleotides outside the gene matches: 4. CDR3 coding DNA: TGTGCCAGGGGGGACAGGGTATCCTACGAGCAGTACCTC. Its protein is CARGDRVSYEQYL.

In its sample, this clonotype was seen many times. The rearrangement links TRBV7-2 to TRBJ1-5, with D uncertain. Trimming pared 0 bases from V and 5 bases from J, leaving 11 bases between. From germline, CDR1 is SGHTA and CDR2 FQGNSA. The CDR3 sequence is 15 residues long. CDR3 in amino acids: CASSLASRADQPQHF. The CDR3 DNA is TGTGCCAGCAGCTTAGCGAGCCGGGCAGATCAGCCCCAGCATTTT.

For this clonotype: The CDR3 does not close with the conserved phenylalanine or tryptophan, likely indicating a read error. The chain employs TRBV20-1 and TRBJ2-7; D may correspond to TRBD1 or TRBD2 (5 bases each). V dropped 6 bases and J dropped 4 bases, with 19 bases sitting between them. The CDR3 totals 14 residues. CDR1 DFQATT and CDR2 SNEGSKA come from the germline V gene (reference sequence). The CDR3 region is CSAPPPGPKYEQYL. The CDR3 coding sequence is TGCAGTGCCCCTCCCCCGGGACCAAAGTACGAGCAGTACCTC.

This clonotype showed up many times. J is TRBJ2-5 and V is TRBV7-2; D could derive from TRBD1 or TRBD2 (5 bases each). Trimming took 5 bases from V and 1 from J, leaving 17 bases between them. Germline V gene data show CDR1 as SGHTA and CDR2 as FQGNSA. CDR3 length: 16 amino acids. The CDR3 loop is CASSPRGPLPQETQYF. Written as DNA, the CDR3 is TGTGCCAGCAGCCCCCGGGGACCCTTACCCCAAGAGACCCAGTACTTC.

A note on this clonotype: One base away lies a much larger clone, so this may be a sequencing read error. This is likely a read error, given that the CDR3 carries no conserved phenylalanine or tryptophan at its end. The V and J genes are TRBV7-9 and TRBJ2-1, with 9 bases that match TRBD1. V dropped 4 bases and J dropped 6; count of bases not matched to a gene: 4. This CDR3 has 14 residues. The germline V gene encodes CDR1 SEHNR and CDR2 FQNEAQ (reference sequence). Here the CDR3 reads CASSWDRVSNEQFL. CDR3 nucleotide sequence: TGTGCCAGCAGCTGGGACAGGGTTAGCAATGAGCAGTTCCTC.

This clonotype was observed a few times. The CDR3 coding sequence is TGCAGTGCTAGAGATAGCAGGCATGGGTCTGGCCTAGGCATTCAGTACTTC. Its protein is CSARDSRHGSGLGIQYF. The V gene is TRBV20-1, the J gene TRBJ2-4, with no clear D. This CDR3 contains 17 residues. Germline CDR1 DFQATT, CDR2 SNEGSKA (reference sequence). V lost 0 bases to trimming and J lost 9 bases, with 24 bases between them.

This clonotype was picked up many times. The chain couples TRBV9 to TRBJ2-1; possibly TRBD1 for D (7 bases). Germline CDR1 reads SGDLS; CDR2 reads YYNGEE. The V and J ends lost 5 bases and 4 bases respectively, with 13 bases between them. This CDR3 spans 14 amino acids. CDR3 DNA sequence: TGTGCCAGCAGTCGGGCGGGACAGTACAATGAGCAGTTCTTC. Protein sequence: CASSRAGQYNEQFF.

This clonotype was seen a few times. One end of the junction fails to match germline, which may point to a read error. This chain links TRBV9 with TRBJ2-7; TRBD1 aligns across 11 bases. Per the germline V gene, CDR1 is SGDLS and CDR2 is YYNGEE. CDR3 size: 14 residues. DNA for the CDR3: TGTGCCAGCAGCGTAGTGGGACAGGGGGGCGAGCAGTCCTTC. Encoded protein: CASSVVGQGGEQSF.

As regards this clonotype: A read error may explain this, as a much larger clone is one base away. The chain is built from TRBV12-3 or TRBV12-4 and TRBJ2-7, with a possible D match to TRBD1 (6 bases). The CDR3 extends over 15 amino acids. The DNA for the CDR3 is TGTGCCAGCAGTCTAGATGGGGGCTTGACCTACGGGCAGTACTTC. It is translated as CASSLDGGLTYGQYF.

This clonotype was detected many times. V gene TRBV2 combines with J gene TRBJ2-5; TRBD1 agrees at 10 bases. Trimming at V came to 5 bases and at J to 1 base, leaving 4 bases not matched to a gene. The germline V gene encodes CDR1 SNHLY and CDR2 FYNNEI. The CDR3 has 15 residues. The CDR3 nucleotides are TGTGCCAGCAGTTTCCGGGACAGGGGCCAAGAGACCCAGTACTTC. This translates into CASSFRDRGQETQYF.

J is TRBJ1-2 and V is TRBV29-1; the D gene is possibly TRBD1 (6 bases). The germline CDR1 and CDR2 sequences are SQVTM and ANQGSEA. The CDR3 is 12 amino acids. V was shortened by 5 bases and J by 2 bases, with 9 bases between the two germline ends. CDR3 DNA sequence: TGCAGCGTTATGGGGGGCAACTATGGCTACACCTTC. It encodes CSVMGGNYGYTF.

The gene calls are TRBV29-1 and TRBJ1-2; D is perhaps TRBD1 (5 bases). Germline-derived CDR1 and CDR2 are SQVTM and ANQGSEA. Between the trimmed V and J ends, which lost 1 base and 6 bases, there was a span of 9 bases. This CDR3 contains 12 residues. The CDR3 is CSVEVGGNGYTF. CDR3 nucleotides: TGCAGCGTTGAAGTCGGGGGGAATGGCTACACCTTC.

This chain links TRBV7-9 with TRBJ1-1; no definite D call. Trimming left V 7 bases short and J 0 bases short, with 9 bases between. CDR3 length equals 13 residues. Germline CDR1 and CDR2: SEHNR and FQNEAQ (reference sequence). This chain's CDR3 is CASTGTMNTEAFF. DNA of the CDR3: TGTGCCAGCACCGGCACGATGAACACTGAAGCTTTCTTT.

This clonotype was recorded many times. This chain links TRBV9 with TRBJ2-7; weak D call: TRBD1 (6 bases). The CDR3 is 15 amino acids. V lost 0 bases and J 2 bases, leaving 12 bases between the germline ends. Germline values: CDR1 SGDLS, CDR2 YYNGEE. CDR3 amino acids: CASSVAPGDPYEQYF. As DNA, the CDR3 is TGTGCCAGCAGCGTAGCCCCAGGGGACCCCTACGAGCAGTACTTC. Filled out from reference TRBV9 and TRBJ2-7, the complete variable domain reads DSGVTQTPKHLITATGQRVTLRCSPRSGDLSVYWYQQSLDQGLQFLIQYYNGEERAKGNILERFSAQQFPDLHSELNLSSLELGDSALYFCASSVAPGDPYEQYFGPGTRLTVT.